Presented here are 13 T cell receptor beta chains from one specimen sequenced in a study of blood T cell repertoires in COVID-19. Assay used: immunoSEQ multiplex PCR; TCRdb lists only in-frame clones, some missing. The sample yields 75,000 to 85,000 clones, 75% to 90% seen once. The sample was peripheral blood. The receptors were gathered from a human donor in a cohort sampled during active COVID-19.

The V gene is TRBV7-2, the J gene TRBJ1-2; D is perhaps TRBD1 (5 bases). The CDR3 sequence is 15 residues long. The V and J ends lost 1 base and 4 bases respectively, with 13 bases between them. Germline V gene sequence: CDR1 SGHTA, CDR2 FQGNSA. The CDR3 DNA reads TGTGCCAGCAGCTTAGGCCCAGGGAAGGGCTATGGCTACACCTTC. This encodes CASSLGPGKGYGYTF.

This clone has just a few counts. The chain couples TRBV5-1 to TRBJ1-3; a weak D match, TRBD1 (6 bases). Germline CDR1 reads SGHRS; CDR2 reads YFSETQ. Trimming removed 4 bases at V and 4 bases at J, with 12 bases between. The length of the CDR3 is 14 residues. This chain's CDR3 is CASSLDSSGNTIYF. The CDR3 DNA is TGCGCCAGCAGCCTGGACAGTTCGGGAAACACCATATATTTT.

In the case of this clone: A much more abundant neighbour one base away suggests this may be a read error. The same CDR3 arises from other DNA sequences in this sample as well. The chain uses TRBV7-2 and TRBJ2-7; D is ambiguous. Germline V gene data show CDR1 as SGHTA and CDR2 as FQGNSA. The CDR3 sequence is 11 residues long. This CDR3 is CASSPSHEQYF. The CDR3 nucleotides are TGTGCCAGCAGCCCCTCCCACGAGCAGTACTTC. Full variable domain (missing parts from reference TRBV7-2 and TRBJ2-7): GAGVSQSPSNKVTEKGKDVELRCDPISGHTALYWYRQSLGQGLEFLIYFQGNSAPDKSGLPSDRFSAERTGGSVSTLTIQRTQQEDSAVYLCASSPSHEQYFGPGTRLTVT.

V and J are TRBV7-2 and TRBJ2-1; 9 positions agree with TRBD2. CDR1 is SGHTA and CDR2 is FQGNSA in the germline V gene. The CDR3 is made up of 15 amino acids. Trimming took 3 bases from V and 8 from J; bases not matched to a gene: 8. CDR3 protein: CASSLGGGALDEQFF. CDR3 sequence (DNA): TGTGCCAGCAGCTTGGGCGGGGGGGCTTTGGATGAGCAGTTCTTC.

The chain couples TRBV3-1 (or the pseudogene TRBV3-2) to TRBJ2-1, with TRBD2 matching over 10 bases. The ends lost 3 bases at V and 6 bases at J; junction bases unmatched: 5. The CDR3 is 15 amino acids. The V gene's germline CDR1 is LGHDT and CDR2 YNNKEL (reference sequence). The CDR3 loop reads CASSQASGSTNEQFF. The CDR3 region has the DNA TGTGCCAGCAGCCAGGCTAGCGGGAGTACCAATGAGCAGTTCTTC.

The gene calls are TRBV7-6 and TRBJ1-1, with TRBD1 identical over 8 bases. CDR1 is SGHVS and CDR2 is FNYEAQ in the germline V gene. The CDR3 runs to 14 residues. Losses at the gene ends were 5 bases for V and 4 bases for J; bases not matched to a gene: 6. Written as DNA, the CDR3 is TGTGCCAGCAGCCGAAGGACAGGGCCCACTGAAGCTTTCTTT. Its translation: CASSRRTGPTEAFF.

The CDR3 DNA reads as TGTGCCTGGAGTGTCGGACAGGGAGCTCGGGAGACCCAGTACTTC. Encoded protein: CAWSVGQGARETQYF. The chain carries TRBV30 and TRBJ2-5; 8 bases fit TRBD1. The CDR3 is made up of 15 amino acids. V was clipped by 0 bases and J by 5 bases; unmatched bases: 8. Germline lookup yields CDR1 GTSNPN and CDR2 SVGIG (reference sequence).

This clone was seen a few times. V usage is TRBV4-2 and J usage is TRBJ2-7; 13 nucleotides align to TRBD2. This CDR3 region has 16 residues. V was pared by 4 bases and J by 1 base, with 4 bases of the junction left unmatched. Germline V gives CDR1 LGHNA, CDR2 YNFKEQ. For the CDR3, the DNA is TGTGCCAGCAGCCGAGAACTAGCGGGAGGGTCCTACGAGCAGTACTTC. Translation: CASSRELAGGSYEQYF.

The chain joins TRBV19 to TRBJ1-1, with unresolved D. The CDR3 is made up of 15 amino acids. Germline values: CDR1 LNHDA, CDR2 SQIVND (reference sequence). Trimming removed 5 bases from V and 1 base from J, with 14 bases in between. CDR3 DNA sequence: TGTGCCAGTAGTTCCGGCGGTGTGCGGAACACTGAAGCTTTCTTT. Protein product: CASSSGGVRNTEAFF.

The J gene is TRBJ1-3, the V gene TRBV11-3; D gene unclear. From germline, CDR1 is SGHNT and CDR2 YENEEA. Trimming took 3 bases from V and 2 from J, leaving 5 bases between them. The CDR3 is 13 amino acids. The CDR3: CASSFGAGNTIYF. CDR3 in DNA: TGTGCCAGCAGCTTTGGAGCTGGAAACACCATATATTTT.

The CDR3 sequence is CASRQGAEAFF. CDR3 nucleotide sequence: TGTGCCAGCAGACAGGGCGCTGAAGCTTTCTTT. This chain connects TRBV6-4 to TRBJ1-1; TRBD1 is a possible D gene (6 bases). Trimming shortened V by 6 bases and J by 6 bases, and 8 bases separated the two germline ends. CDR1 and CDR2 from the germline V gene are MRHNA and SNTAGT. The CDR3 has 11 amino acids.

The DNA for the CDR3 is TGTGCCAGCTCATCAAACGTCACAGGGGGTATTCTATTTAATGGCTACACCTTC. Its protein product is CASSSNVTGGILFNGYTF. The J gene is TRBJ1-2, the V gene TRBV18, with 8 bases matching TRBD1. CDR1 and CDR2 from the germline V gene are KGHSH and LQKENI. Unmatched junction bases numbered 20, after V lost 5 bases and J lost 6 bases. CDR3 size: 18 residues. Filled out from reference TRBV18 and TRBJ1-2, the complete variable domain reads NAGVMQNPRHLVRRRGQEARLRCSPMKGHSHVYWYRQLPEEGLKFMVYLQKENIIDESGMPKERFSAEFPKEGPSILRIQQVVRGDSAAYFCASSSNVTGGILFNGYTFGSGTRLTVV.

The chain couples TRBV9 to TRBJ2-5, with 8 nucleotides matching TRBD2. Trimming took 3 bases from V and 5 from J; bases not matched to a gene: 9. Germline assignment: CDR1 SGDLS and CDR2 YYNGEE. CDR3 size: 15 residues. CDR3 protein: CASSALLAGAETQYF. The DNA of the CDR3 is TGTGCCAGCAGCGCCCTTCTAGCGGGCGCGGAGACCCAGTACTTC.